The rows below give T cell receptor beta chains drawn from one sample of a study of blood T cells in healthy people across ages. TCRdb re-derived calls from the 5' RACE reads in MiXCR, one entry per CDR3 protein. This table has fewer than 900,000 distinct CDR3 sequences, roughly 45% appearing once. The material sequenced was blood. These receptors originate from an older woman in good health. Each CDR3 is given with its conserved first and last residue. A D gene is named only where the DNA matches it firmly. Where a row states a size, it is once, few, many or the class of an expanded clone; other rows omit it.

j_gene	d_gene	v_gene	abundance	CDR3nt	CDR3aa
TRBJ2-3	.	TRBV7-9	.	TGTGCCAGCAGCTTGAATGCCGGGACTCCGGACACAGATACGCAGTATTTT	CASSLNAGTPDTDTQYF
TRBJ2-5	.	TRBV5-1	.	TGCGCCAGCAGCCCCGAGTTACGGGAGACCCAGTACTTC	CASSPELRETQYF
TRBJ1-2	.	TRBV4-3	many	TGCGCCAGCAGCCCCGGCGAGGGTCGTAACTATGGCTACACCTTC	CASSPGEGRNYGYTF
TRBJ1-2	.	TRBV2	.	TGTGCCAGCAGTGTAGAACAGGGTGACTATGGCTACACCTTC	CASSVEQGDYGYTF
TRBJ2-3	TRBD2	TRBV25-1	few	TGTGCCAGCAGTACTAGCGGGGGGGTTGATACGCAGTATTTT	CASSTSGGVDTQYF
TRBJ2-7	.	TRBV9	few	TGTGCCAGCAGCCGATTGGAGTACGAGCAGTACTTC	CASSRLEYEQYF
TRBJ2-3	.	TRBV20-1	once	TGCAGTGCCTCGGGGCCAGAGCCCACAGATACGCAGTATTTT	CSASGPEPTDTQYF
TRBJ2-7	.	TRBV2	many	TGTGCCAGCACCGTAGCGGACTCCTACGAGCAGTACTTC	CASTVADSYEQYF
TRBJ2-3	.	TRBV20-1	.	TGCAGTGCTAGACCCTTTCAAAGCACAGATACGCAGTATTTT	CSARPFQSTDTQYF
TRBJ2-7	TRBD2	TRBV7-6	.	TGTGCCAGCAGCCAATACCGGGGAGGGGACGAGCAGTACTTC	CASSQYRGGDEQYF
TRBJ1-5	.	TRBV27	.	TGTGCCAGCAGAGGGACCCCGGGCGCCCAGCCCCAGCATTTT	CASRGTPGAQPQHF
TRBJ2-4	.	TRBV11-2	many	TGTGCCAGCAGCACCCAAGGGGGGGGTACCAAAAACATTCAGTACTTC	CASSTQGGGTKNIQYF
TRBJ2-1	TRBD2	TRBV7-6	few	TGTGCCAGCAGATCTGGGGGGGACCTCCTGTCGGGGGAGCAGTTCTTC	CASRSGGDLLSGEQFF
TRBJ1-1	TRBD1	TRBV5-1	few	TGCGCCAGCAGCCGGACAGGGGGCGAGGGGGAAGCTTTCTTT	CASSRTGGEGEAFF
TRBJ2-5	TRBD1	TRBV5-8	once	TGTGCCAGCAGCTTGTTATTATCGGACAGGCCAACTTCAGAGACCCAGTACTTC	CASSLLLSDRPTSETQYF
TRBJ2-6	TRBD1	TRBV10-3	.	TGTGCCATCAGGACAGGGGGTAGCCCTGGGGCCAACGTCCTGACTTTC	CAIRTGGSPGANVLTF